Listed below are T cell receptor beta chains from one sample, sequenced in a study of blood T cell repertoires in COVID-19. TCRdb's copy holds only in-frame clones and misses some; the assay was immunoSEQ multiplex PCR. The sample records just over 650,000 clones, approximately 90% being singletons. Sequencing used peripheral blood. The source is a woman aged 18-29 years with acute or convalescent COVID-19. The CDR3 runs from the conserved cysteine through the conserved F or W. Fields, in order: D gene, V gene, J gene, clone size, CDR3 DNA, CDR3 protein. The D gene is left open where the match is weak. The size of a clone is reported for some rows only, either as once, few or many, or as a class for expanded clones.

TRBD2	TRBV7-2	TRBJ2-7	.	TGTGCCAGCAGCCCTGGGACTAGGACCTACGAGCAGTACTTC	CASSPGTRTYEQYF
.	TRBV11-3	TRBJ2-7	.	TGTGCCAGCAGCTTAGATGGGAGGGAGCAGTACTTC	CASSLDGREQYF
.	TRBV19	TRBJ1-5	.	TGTGCCAGTAGTATACGGCAGGGGAGTCAGCCCCAGCATTTT	CASSIRQGSQPQHF
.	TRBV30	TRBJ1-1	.	TGTGCCTGGAGACCCCTCCGAGCGCGCGGCACTGAAGCTTTCTTT	CAWRPLRARGTEAFF
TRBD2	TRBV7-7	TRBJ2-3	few	TGTGCCAGCAGCTCCGGAGCGGGGGCAGATACGCAGTATTTT	CASSSGAGADTQYF
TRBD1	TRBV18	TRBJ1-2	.	TGTGCCAGCTCACAGGGACAGTCTGACGGGTATGGCTACACCTTC	CASSQGQSDGYGYTF
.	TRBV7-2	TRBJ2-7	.	TGTGCCAGCACCCTTATAGTTTCCCACGAGCAGTACTTC	CASTLIVSHEQYF
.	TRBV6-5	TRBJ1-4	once	TGTGCCAGCAGTAAACTGAGGGTTGGAGAAAAACTGTTTTTT	CASSKLRVGEKLFF
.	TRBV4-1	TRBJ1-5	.	TGCGCCAGCAGCCAAGATCCCGCCGTCAGGAGGCAGCCCCAGCATTTT	CASSQDPAVRRQPQHF
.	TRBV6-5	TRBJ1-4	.	TGTGCCAGCAGCTTGAGAGGTGAAAAACTGTTTTTT	CASSLRGEKLFF
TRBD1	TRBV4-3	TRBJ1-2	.	TGCGCCAGCAGCCAAGATCCGGGACAGCTCTATGGCTACACCTTC	CASSQDPGQLYGYTF
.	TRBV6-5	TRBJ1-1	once	TGTGCCAGCACCGGGCTTTGGGGGGTAGCTGAAGCTTTCTTT	CASTGLWGVAEAFF
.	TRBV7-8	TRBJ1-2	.	TGTGCCAGCAGCTTAGATCATGGCAGTGAAGGCTACACCTTC	CASSLDHGSEGYTF
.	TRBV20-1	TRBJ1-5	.	TGCAGTGCTAGTGCGGGGGATGGGTATCAGCCCCAGCATTTT	CSASAGDGYQPQHF
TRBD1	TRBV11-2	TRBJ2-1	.	TGTGCCAGCAGCTTAGCACAGGGGGATACCTACAATGAGCAGTTCTTC	CASSLAQGDTYNEQFF
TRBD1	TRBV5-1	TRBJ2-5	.	TGCGCCACCCACCGGACAGGGGGCGGCCAAGAGACCCAGTACTTC	CATHRTGGGQETQYF
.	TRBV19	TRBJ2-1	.	TGTGCCAGTAGTATCCACGGGGTCAATGAGCAGTTCTTC	CASSIHGVNEQFF
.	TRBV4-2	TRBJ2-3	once	TGTGCCAGCAGCCAAGTCACCAACCGGGGAGCAGATACGCAGTATTTT	CASSQVTNRGADTQYF
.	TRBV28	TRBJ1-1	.	TGTGCCAGCAGTTTGCCCCGGAGGAACACTGAAGCTTTCTTT	CASSLPRRNTEAFF
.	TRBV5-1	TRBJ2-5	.	TGCGCCAGCAGCTTTCGAAGGGGGCAAGAGACCCAGTACTTC	CASSFRRGQETQYF
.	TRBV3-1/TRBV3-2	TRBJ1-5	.	TGTGCCAGCAGTCTAGACGGTAATCAGCCCCAGCATTTT	CASSLDGNQPQHF
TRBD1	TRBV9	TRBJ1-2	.	TGTGCCAGCAGCGTAGAACTCCGGGACAGGGCGGGTGGCTACACCTTC	CASSVELRDRAGGYTF
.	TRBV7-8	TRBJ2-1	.	TGTGCCAGCAGCTTCCTCCTGAGCTCCTACAATGAGCAGTTCTTC	CASSFLLSSYNEQFF
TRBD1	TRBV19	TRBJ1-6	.	TGTGCCAGTAGTACGACAGGGGAATATTCACCCCTCCACTTT	CASSTTGEYSPLHF
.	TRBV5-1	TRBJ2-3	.	TGCGCCAGCAGCTTGGGTGTCTTCCCCGGGGATACGCAGTATTTT	CASSLGVFPGDTQYF
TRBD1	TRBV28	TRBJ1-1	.	TGTGCCAGCCCCCCGTATAAATTGGGGACAGGGGGCTTGGGGAAGTGGGCTTTCTTT	CASPPYKLGTGGLGKWAFF
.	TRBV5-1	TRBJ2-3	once	TGCGCCAGCAGCCCGGGGACTCCGAACACAGATACGCAGTATTTT	CASSPGTPNTDTQYF
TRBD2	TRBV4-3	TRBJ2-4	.	TGCGCCAGCAGCCGGGTCAAAGGGGAGGGAACGAACATTCAGTACTTC	CASSRVKGEGTNIQYF
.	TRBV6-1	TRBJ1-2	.	TGTGCCAGCAGTGAAATTGGGGGGGCGCGTGATGGCTACACCTTC	CASSEIGGARDGYTF
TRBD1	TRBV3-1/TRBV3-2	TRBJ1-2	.	TGTGCCAGCAGCCGAAACAGGGGGAACTATGGCTACACCTTC	CASSRNRGNYGYTF
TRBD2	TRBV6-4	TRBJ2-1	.	TGTGCCAGCAGTGCTCTAGCGGGGGGCAATGAGCAGTTCTTC	CASSALAGGNEQFF
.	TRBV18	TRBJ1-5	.	TGTGCCAGCTCACCGTCGAGCGGTCTCAATCAGCCCCAGCATTTT	CASSPSSGLNQPQHF
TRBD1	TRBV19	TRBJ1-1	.	TGTGCCAGTAGTAGACAGGGGTGGAAGAACACTGAAGCTTTCTTT	CASSRQGWKNTEAFF
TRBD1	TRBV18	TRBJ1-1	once	TGTGCCAGCTCACCAAACAGGGGCACTGAAGCTTTCTTT	CASSPNRGTEAFF
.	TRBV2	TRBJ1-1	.	TGTGCTCAGGGTCCCAGCACTGAAGCTTTCTTT	CAQGPSTEAFF
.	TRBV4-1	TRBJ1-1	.	TGCGCCAGCAGCCAAGATCGCCCAGGGGCCTTAATATTGAACACTGAAGCTTTCTTT	CASSQDRPGALILNTEAFF
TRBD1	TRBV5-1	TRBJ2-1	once	TGCGCCAGCAGCACCCGGGACAGGGGTGGTGAGCAGTTCTTC	CASSTRDRGGEQFF
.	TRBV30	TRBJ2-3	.	TGTGCCTGGAGTGCCCTTCTCGCGGATACGCAGTATTTT	CAWSALLADTQYF
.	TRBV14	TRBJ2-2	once	TGTGCCAGCAGCCCCAGATTCGTGAACACCGGGGAGCTGTTTTTT	CASSPRFVNTGELFF
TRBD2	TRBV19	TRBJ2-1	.	TGTGCCAGTAGTATCGAGCTAGCGGGGGGGGTTGTGGATGAGCAGTTCTTC	CASSIELAGGVVDEQFF
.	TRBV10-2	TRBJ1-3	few	TGCGCCAGCAGTGAGGGAGGCTCTGGAAACACCATATATTTT	CASSEGGSGNTIYF
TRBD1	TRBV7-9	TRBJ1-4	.	TGTGCCAGCAGCTTCGGACAGGCTGTTAATGAAAAACTGTTTTTT	CASSFGQAVNEKLFF
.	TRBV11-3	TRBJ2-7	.	TGTGCCAGCAGCGTATCGGGGAGCTCCTACGAGCAGTACTTC	CASSVSGSSYEQYF
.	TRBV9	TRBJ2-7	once	TGTGCCAGCAGCGTAGCCCTTGGAGGGAACGAGCAGTACTTC	CASSVALGGNEQYF
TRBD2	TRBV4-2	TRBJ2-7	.	TGTGCCAGCAGCCAAGAGACTAGCGGGGGATACGAGCAGTACTTC	CASSQETSGGYEQYF
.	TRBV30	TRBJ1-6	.	TGTGCCTGGAGTCTCCTGACAGGCGATAATTCACCCCTCCACTTT	CAWSLLTGDNSPLHF
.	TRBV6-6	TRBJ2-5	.	TGTGCCAGCAGTCCCTTAGGACAGAACCAACTACAAGAGACCCAGTACTTC	CASSPLGQNQLQETQYF
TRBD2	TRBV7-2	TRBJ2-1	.	TGTGCCAGCAGCCCGGGGACTAGCGTCTACAATGAGCAGTTCTTC	CASSPGTSVYNEQFF
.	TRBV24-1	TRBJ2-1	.	TGTGCCACCAGTGATTCAGGCCTAACAGAGTTCTTC	CATSDSGLTEFF
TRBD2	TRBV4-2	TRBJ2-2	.	TGTGCCAGCAGCCAAGATCGGGGAGGGGCGCCTAACACCGGGGAGCTGTTTTTT	CASSQDRGGAPNTGELFF
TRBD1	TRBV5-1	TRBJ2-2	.	TGCGCCAGCAGCCAGGACAGGGGCGCTCCGAACACCGGGGAGCTGTTTTTT	CASSQDRGAPNTGELFF
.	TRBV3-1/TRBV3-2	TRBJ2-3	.	TGTGCCAGCAGCCATGGGGGGGCCGAGGCAGATACGCAGTATTTT	CASSHGGAEADTQYF
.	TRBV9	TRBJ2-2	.	TGTGCCAGCAGCCTCGCCGGGGGGAACACCGGGGAGCTGTTTTTT	CASSLAGGNTGELFF
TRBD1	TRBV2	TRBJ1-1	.	TGTGCCAGCAGTGTGGACAGGGGTAACGCTGAAGCTTTCTTT	CASSVDRGNAEAFF
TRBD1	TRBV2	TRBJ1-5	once	TGTGCCAGCAGTGGGGACAGGGTGGGGAATCAGCCCCAGCATTTT	CASSGDRVGNQPQHF
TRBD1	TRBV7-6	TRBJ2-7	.	TGTGCCAGCAGCTTACCATCGGGACAGGGATCGCGCTCCTACGAGCAGTACTTC	CASSLPSGQGSRSYEQYF
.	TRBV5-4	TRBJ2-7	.	TGTGCCAGCAGCCCCTCCCCCCTTTATGAGCAGTACTTC	CASSPSPLYEQYF